The rows below give T cell receptor beta chains drawn from one sample of a study of blood T cell repertoires in COVID-19. Only in-frame clones appear in the TCRdb table, and some are missing; sequencing was by immunoSEQ multiplex PCR. The sample has approximately 200,000 clones; roughly 84% are singletons. Source material: peripheral blood. These receptors all stem from a woman between 50 and 59 years old with acute or convalescent COVID-19. Each CDR3 is given with its conserved first and last residue.

V	J	CDR3
TRBV15	TRBJ2-7	CATSRNQGAGEQYF
TRBV28	TRBJ1-1	CASSFKVGTEAFF
TRBV11-2	TRBJ1-6	CASSFRTAYNSPLHF
TRBV3-1/TRBV3-2	TRBJ2-5	CASSQYSGGGQETQYF
TRBV19	TRBJ1-4	CASNFNPTTNEKLFF
TRBV11-2	TRBJ2-3	CASSRGPRSTDTQYF
TRBV2	TRBJ1-1	CASSDWQKNTEAFF
TRBV5-1	TRBJ2-1	CASSFRLAGYNEQFF
TRBV4-1	TRBJ2-7	CASSQAPGQGIHEQYF
TRBV6-1	TRBJ1-5	CASSEQGQLRSQPQHF
TRBV7-9	TRBJ1-1	CASRLPGTGPSEEAFF
TRBV5-5	TRBJ1-2	CASSGGTGDGYTF
TRBV15	TRBJ1-2	CATSRGGQVYGYTF
TRBV19	TRBJ2-2	CASSIGPGLVSTGELFF
TRBV3-1/TRBV3-2	TRBJ1-1	CASSRRRGSNTEAFF
TRBV30	TRBJ1-4	CAWSLNRGEKLFF